This T cell receptor beta chain is from a study of siplizumab effects on memory and regulatory T cells. Deletions cut 0 bases from V and 6 bases from J, with 16 bases between. The CDR3 totals 16 residues. Per germline, CDR1 SGHTA and CDR2 FQGNSA. The repertoire was sequenced with immunoSEQ multiplex PCR; TCRdb's copy has only in-frame clones and lacks some. The data hold 90,000 to 120,000 clones, with about 90% observed a single time. The sample consisted of CD4+ T cells sorted from blood. This receptor was identified in a human donor in good health. Some clones in this sample may be carry-over from other donors' samples. This chain joins TRBV7-2 and TRBJ2-3, with D tentatively TRBD2 (6 bases). The DNA of the CDR3 is TGTGCCAGCAGCTTAGCCGGGGGACCGCAGGTTGATACGCAGTATTTT. It codes for CASSLAGGPQVDTQYF.